This TCR beta chain was captured in a study of blood T cell repertoires in COVID-19. Whole-study context: Whether acute or convalescent, the COVID-19 samples came from the United States, Italy and Spain.

Authors' analysis steps: Reference gene primers were amplified, and this amplification served to estimate nucleated cell counts. The repertoire was sequenced with immunoSEQ multiplex PCR; TCRdb's copy has only in-frame clones and lacks some. V, J and clone size derive from that table, while D and trimming were established from the DNA sequence. The table shows about 340,000 clones, with about 92% occurring only once. With 4 bases removed from V and 4 bases from J, the gap between germline ends came to 7 bases. From germline, CDR1 is MNHEY and CDR2 SVGAGI. The CDR3 runs to 12 residues. In assigning cohorts, the study relied on participant-reported clinical history.

This receptor was obtained from a woman between 25 and 40 years old who had recovered from COVID-19. The chain joins TRBV6-5 to TRBJ1-2, with D unclear. Sequencing was performed on PBMCs or T cells enriched from blood (not recorded which). Here the CDR3 reads CASSSPGYGYTF. Here the CDR3 DNA reads TGTGCCAGCAGTTCGCCCGGCTATGGCTACACCTTC.